This TCR beta chain was obtained from a study of T cells after yellow fever vaccination. TCRdb ran MiXCR on the 5' RACE reads and lists one entry per CDR3 protein. The sample shows roughly 300,000 distinct CDR3 sequences, roughly 7.5% of them seen only once. This clonotype was seen only a few times. V shed 6 bases and J 8 bases; nucleotides not matched to a gene: 10. CDR1 and CDR2 from the germline V gene are SQVTM and ANQGSEA. The CDR3 has 13 amino acids. This clonotype was sampled from a man aged 18 to 29 who received the YFV17D yellow fever vaccine. This chain uses TRBV29-1 with TRBJ2-1; 7 bases fit TRBD1. Source: PBMCs, taken approximately 47 days after the first yellow fever vaccination. CDR3: CSVVGTEADEQFF. Here the CDR3 DNA reads TGCAGCGTCGTGGGGACAGAGGCGGATGAGCAGTTCTTC.